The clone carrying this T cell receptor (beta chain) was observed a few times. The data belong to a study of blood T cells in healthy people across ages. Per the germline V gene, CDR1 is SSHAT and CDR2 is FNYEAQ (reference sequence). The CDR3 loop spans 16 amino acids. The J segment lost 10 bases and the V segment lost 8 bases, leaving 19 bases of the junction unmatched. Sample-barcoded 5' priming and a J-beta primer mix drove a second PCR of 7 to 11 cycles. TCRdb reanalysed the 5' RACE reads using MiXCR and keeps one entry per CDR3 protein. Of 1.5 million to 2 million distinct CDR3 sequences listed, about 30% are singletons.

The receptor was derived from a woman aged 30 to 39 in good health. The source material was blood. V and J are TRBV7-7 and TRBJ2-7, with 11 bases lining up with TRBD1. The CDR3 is CASSRDRGLSGAPQYF. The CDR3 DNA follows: TGTGCCAGCTCGCGGGACAGGGGGTTGTCGGGGGCGCCCCAGTACTTC.